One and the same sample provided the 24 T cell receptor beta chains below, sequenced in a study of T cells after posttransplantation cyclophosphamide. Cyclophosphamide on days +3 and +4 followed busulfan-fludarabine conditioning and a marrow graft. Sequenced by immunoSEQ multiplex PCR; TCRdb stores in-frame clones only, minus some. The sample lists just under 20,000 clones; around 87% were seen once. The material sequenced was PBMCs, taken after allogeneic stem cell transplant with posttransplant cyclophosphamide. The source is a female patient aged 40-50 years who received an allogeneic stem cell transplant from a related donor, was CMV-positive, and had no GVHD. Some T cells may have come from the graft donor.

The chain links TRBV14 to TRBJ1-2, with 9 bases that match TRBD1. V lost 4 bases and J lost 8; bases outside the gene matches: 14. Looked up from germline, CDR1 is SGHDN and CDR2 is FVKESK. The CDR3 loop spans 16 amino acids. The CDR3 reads CASSPIPGQGNRGYTF. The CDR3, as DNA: TGTGCCAGCAGCCCCATACCGGGACAGGGAAACCGCGGCTACACCTTC.

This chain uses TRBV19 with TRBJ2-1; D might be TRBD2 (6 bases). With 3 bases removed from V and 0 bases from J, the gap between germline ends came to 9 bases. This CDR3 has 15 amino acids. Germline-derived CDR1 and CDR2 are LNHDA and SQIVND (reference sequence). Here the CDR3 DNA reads TGTGCCAGTAGTATGGGCGGGATCTCCTACAATGAGCAGTTCTTC. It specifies CASSMGGISYNEQFF.

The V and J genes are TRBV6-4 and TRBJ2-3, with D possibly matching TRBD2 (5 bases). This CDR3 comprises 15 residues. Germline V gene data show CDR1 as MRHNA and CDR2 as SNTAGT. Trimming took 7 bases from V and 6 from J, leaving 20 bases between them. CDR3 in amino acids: CASTADAGHGDTQYF. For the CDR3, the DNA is TGTGCCAGCACGGCCGACGCGGGCCACGGGGATACGCAGTATTTT.

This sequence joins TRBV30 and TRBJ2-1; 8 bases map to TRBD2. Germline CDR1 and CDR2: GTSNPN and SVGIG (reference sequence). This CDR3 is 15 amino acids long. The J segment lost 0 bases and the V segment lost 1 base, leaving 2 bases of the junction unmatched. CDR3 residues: CAWSELAASYNEQFF. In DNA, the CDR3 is TGTGCCTGGAGTGAACTAGCGGCCTCCTACAATGAGCAGTTCTTC. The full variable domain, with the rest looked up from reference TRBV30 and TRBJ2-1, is SQTIHQWPATLVQPVGSPLSLECTVEGTSNPNLYWYRQAAGRGLQLLFYSVGIGQISSEVPQNLSASRPQDRQFILSSKKLLLSDSGFYLCAWSELAASYNEQFFGPGTRLTVL.

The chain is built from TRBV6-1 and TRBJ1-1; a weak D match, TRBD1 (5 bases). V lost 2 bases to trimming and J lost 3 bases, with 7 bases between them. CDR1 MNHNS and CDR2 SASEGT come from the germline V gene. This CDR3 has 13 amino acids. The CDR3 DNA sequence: TGTGCCAGCAGTGAAACGGGGGACACTGAAGCTTTCTTT. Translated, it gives CASSETGDTEAFF.

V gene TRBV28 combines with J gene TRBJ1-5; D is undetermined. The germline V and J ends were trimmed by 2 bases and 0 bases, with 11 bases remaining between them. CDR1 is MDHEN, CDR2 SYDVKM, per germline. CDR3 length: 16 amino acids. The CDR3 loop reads CASSLRRNYSNQPQHF. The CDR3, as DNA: TGTGCCAGCAGTTTAAGGCGCAACTATAGCAATCAGCCCCAGCATTTT.

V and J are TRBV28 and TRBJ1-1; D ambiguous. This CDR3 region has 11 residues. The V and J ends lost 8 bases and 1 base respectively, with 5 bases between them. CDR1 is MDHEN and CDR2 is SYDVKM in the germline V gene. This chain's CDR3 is CASVRNTEAFF. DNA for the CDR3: TGTGCCAGCGTCCGGAACACTGAAGCTTTCTTT.

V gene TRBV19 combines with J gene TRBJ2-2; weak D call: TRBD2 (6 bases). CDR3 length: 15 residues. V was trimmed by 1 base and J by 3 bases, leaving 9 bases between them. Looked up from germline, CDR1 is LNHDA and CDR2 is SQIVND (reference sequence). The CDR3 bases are TGTGCCAGTAGTATAGGTAGCGGATACACCGGGGAGCTGTTTTTT. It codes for CASSIGSGYTGELFF.

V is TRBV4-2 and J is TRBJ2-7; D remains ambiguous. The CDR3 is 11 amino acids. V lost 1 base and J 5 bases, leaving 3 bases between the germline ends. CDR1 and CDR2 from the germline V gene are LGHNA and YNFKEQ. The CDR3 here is CASSQVDEQYF. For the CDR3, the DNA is TGTGCCAGCAGCCAAGTCGACGAGCAGTACTTC.

The CDR3 here is CASSPSGRSYNEQFF. CDR3 in DNA: TGCGCCAGCAGCCCCAGCGGGAGGTCCTACAATGAGCAGTTCTTC. The chain uses TRBV4-3 and TRBJ2-1; TRBD2 matches at 9 bases. Trimming at V came to 4 bases and at J to 1 base, leaving 2 bases not matched to a gene. The CDR3 has 15 residues. Germline lookup yields CDR1 LGHNA and CDR2 YSLEER.

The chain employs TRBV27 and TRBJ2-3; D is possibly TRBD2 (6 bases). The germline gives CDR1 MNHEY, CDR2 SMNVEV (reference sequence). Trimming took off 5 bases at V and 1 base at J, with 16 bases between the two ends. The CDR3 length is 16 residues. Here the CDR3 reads CASSVFAGGGTDTQYF. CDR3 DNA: TGTGCCAGCAGTGTCTTCGCGGGCGGGGGCACAGATACGCAGTATTTT.

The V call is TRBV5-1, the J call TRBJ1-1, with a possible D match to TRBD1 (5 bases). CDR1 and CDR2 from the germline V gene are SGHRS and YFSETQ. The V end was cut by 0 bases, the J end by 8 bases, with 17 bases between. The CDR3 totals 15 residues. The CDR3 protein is CASSLAGSSGPEAFF. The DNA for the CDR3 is TGCGCCAGCAGCTTGGCCGGTTCCTCAGGGCCCGAAGCTTTCTTT.

CDR3 DNA sequence: TGTGCCAGCAGTTTATGGAGGACATATAACACTGAAGCTTTCTTT. Translation: CASSLWRTYNTEAFF. The rearrangement uses TRBV28 and TRBJ1-1, with D perhaps TRBD1 (5 bases). In germline, CDR1 is MDHEN, CDR2 SYDVKM. The V end lost 0 bases, the J end lost 2 bases, and 10 bases lay between the germline ends. The length of the CDR3 is 15 residues. Full variable domain (outside the CDR3, taken from reference TRBV28 and TRBJ1-1): DVKVTQSSRYLVKRTGEKVFLECVQDMDHENMFWYRQDPGLGLRLIYFSYDVKMKEKGDIPEGYSVSREKKERFSLILESASTNQTSMYLCASSLWRTYNTEAFFGQGTRLTVV.

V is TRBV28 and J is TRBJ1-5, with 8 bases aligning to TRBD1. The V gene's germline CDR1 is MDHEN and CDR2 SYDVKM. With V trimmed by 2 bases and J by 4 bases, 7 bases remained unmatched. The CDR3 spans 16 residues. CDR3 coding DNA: TGTGCCAGCAGTTTAATCGGGACAGGTCATAATCAGCCCCAGCATTTT. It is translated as CASSLIGTGHNQPQHF.

The CDR3 sequence: CASSLLGKASDSYEQYF. The CDR3, as DNA: TGCGCCAGCAGTCTCCTCGGAAAGGCTAGCGATTCCTACGAGCAGTACTTC. The chain couples TRBV23-1 to TRBJ2-7; tentative D call: TRBD2 (6 bases). TRBV23-1 is marked as an open reading frame, function uncertain. The CDR3 sequence is 17 residues long. V was shortened by 4 bases and J by 1 base, with 20 bases between the two germline ends.

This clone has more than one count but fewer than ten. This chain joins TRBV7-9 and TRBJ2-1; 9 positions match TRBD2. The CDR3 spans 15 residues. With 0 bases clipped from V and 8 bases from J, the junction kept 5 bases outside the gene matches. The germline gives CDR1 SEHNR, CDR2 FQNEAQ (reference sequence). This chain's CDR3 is CASSLATGLAHEQFF. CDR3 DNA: TGTGCCAGCAGCTTAGCCACGGGACTAGCCCATGAGCAGTTCTTC.

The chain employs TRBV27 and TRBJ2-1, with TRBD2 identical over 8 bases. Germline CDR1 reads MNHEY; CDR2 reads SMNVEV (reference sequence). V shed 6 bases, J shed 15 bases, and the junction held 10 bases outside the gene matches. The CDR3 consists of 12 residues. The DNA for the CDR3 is TGTGCCAGCAGCCCCGGGGGGGCGGTGTGGTTCTTC. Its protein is CASSPGGAVWFF.

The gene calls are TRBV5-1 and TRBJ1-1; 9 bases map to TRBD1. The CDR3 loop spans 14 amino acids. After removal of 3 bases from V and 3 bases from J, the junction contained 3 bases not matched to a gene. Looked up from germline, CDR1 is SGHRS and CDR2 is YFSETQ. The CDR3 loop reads CASSSDRGYTEAFF. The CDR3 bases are TGCGCCAGCAGCTCGGACAGGGGATACACTGAAGCTTTCTTT. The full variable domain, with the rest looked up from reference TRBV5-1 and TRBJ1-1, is KAGVTQTPRYLIKTRGQQVTLSCSPISGHRSVSWYQQTPGQGLQFLFEYFSETQRNKGNFPGRFSGRQFSNSRSEMNVSTLELGDSALYLCASSSDRGYTEAFFGQGTRLTVV.

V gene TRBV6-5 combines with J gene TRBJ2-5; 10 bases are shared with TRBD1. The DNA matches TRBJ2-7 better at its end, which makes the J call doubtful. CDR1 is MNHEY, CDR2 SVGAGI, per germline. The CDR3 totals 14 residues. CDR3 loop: CASSRDRGSYEQYF. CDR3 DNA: TGTGCCAGCAGCCGGGACAGGGGATCCTACGAGCAGTACTTC.

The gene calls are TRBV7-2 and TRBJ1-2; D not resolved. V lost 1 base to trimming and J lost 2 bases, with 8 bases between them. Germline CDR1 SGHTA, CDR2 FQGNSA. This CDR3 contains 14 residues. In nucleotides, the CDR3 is TGTGCCAGCAGCTTAGGGCACGCAAACTATGGCTACACCTTC. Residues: CASSLGHANYGYTF.

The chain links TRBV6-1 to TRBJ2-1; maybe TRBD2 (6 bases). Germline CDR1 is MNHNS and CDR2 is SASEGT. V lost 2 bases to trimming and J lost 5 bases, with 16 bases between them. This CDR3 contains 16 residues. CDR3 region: CASSEFTGGPHNEQFF. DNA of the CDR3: TGTGCCAGCAGTGAATTTACAGGAGGGCCCCACAATGAGCAGTTCTTC.

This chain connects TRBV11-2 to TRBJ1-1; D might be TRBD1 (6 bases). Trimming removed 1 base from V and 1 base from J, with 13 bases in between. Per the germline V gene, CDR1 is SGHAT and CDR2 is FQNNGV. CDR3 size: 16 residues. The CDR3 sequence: CASSLVWGLRNTEAFF. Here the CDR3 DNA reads TGTGCCAGCAGCTTAGTCTGGGGGCTGAGGAACACTGAAGCTTTCTTT.

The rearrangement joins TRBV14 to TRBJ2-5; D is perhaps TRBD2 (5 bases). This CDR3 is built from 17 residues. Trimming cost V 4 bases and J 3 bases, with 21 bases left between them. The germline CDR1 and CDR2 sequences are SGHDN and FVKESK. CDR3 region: CASSLQTGIDSKETQYF. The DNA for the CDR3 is TGTGCCAGCAGCCTACAAACCGGGATTGATTCCAAAGAGACCCAGTACTTC.

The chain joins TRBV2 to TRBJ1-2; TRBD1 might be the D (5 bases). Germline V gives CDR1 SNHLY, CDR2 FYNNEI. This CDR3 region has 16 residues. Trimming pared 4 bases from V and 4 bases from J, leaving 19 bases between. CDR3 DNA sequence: TGTGCCAGCAGTGCGGACAATAGCCGACCAGGCTATGGCTACACCTTC. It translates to CASSADNSRPGYGYTF.